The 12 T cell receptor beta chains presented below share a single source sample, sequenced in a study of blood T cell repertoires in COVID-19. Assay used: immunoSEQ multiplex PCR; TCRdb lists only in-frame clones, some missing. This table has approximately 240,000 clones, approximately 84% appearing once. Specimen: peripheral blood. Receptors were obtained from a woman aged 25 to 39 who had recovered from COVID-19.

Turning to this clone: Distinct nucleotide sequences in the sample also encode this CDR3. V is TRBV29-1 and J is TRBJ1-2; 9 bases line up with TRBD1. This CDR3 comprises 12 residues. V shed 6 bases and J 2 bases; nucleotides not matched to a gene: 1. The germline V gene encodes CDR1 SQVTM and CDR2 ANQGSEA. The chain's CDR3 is CSVDRGNYGYTF. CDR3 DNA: TGCAGCGTGGACAGGGGAAACTATGGCTACACCTTC.

The CDR3 DNA is TGCGCCAGCAGTCAATCGTGGACAGGTAGAATAGAGACCCAGTACTTC. It yields the protein CASSQSWTGRIETQYF. The chain joins TRBV23-1 to TRBJ2-5, with TRBD1 matching 7 bases. TRBV23-1 is an ORF, and what it does is uncertain. This CDR3 contains 16 residues. Trimming removed 0 bases from V and 4 bases from J; junction bases left unmatched: 8.

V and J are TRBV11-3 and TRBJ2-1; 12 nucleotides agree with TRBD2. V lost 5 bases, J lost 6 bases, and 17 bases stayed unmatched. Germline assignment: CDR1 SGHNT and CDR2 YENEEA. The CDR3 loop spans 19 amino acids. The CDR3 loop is CASSELAGGLRVSFNEQFF. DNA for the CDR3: TGTGCCAGCAGCGAACTAGCGGGGGGTCTCCGGGTGAGTTTCAATGAGCAGTTCTTC.

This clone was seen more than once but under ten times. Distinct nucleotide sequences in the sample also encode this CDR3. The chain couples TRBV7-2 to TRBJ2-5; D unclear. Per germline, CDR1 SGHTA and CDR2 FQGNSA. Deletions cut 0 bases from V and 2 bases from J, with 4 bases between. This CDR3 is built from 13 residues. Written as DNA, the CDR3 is TGTGCCAGCAGCTTAGCCAGGCAAGAGACCCAGTACTTC. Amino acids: CASSLARQETQYF.

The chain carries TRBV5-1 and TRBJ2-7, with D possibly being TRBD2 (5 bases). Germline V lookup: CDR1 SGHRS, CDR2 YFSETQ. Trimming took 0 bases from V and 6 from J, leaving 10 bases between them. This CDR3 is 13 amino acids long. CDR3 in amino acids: CASSLGGLGEQYF. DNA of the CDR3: TGCGCCAGCAGCTTGGGAGGACTGGGCGAGCAGTACTTC.

The CDR3 DNA follows: TGTGCCTGGAGTATCGGGGAAGGCTATGGCTACACCTTC. As protein: CAWSIGEGYGYTF. This chain connects TRBV30 to TRBJ1-2; D is ambiguous. V was shortened by 2 bases and J by 4 bases, with 11 bases between the two germline ends. The CDR3 runs to 13 residues. Germline lookup yields CDR1 GTSNPN and CDR2 SVGIG (reference sequence).

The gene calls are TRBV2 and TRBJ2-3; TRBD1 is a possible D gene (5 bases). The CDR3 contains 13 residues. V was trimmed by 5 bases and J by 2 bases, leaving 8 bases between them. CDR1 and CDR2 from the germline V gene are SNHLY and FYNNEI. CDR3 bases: TGTGCCAGCAGTCCCAGGGTCACAGATACGCAGTATTTT. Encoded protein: CASSPRVTDTQYF.

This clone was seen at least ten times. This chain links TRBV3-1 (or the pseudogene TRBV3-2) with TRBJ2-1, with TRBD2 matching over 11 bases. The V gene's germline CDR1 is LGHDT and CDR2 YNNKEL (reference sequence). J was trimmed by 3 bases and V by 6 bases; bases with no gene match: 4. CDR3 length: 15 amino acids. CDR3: CASSATSGGYNEQFF. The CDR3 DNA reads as TGTGCCAGCAGTGCTACTAGCGGGGGCTACAATGAGCAGTTCTTC.

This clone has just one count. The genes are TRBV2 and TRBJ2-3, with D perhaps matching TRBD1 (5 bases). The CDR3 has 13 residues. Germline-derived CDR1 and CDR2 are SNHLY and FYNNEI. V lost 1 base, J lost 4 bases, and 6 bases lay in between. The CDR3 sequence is CASSEVGADTQYF. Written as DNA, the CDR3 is TGTGCCAGCAGTGAAGTAGGGGCAGATACGCAGTATTTT.

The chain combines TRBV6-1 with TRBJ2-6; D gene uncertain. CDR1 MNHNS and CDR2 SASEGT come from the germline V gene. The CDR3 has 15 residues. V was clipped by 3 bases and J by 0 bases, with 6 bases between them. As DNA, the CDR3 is TGTGCCAGCAGTGATCGGAGCTCTGGGGCCAACGTCCTGACTTTC. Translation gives CASSDRSSGANVLTF.

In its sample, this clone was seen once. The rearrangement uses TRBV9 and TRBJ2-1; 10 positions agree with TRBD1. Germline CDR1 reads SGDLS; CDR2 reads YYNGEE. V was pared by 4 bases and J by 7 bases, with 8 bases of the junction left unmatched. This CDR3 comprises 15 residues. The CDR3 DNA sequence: TGTGCCAGCAGCACCCGACAGGGGGCGCAGAATGAGCAGTTCTTC. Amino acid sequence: CASSTRQGAQNEQFF.

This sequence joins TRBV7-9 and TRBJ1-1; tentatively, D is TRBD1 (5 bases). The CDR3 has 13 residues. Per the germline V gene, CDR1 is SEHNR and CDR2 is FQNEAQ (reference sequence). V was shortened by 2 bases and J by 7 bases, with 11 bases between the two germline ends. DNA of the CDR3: TGTGCCAGCAGCTTAAGTGGGCAGGGTGAAGCTTTCTTT. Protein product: CASSLSGQGEAFF.